The subject of this entry is one T cell receptor (beta chain). This clone's antigen is unknown. Base qualities are missing; no much larger clone stands one base away. The cohort comprised fewer than 750 healthy bone marrow donors. All cohort members were sampled while nominally healthy, although unrecorded immune exposures were likely present. The donor tested CMV seropositive and was one of the 289 seropositive cohort members. A peripheral blood sample was collected from each donor, and TCR beta sequencing was performed on peripheral blood mononuclear cells. The Qiagen DNeasy Blood Extraction Kit was used to extract genomic DNA from the blood cell samples. To prepare the library, the immunoSEQ multiplex PCR assay was applied. For the multiplex PCR, a mixture combining 60 forward primers for TCR Vbeta segments and 13 reverse primers for TCR Jbeta segments was used. A multiplex PCR assay on genomic DNA amplified the CDR3 region of rearranged TCR beta genes. Amplified TCR beta libraries were sequenced as 87-base-pair reads on the Illumina HiSeq System. As for the original processing: A later analysis counted about 80 million unique TCR beta chains across the 550 to 750 repertoires, and some 11 million of these chains were shared by at least two donors. Raw reads were error-corrected and collapsed into unique sequences with a nearest-neighbor algorithm that merged closely related sequences to remove PCR and sequencing errors. Alignment of CDR3 sequences to IMGT reference sequences was used to assign V, D and J gene segments. For a sequence to be retained, a match of at least six nucleotides was required to both a V gene segment and a J gene segment. A rearrangement was called productive if the CDR3 had no stop codons and remained in frame with V and J, and every other rearrangement was called non-productive. Following IMGT convention, CDR3 was defined as the stretch from the second conserved V-encoded cysteine up to the conserved J-encoded phenylalanine. The earlier analysis of fewer than 700 of the donors excluded sequences that lacked an unambiguous match to a single V gene segment. An earlier analysis of around 600 of the donors classified V segments as functional when productive rearrangements were above 56.7% and as segregating when the standard deviation between donors was above 5%. A statistical classification framework was built for diagnosing cytomegalovirus status from the catalog of TCR beta chain sequences. V and J gene assignment, in a later analysis, came from comparing TCR nucleotide sequences with IMGT/GENE-DB human TR gene sequences. Using the TCRdist pipeline, a later analysis assigned CDR3 sequences along with most-parsimonious VDJ recombination scenarios. In a later analysis, each TCR beta chain was defined by its CDR3 amino acid sequence together with its V-gene family, and reads lacking a unique V-gene family were excluded. A later analysis removed 500 to 650 highly shared, low-generation-probability nucleotide sequences to deal with suspected cross-contamination and a sequencing artifact. For each public chain, a later analysis derived a clonal expansion index from normalized ranks of inferred template counts within each repertoire. A later analysis computed generation probabilities with a VDJ recombination model fitted to out-of-frame rearrangements, and checked the results against IGoR. Hypergeometric tests were used in a later analysis to score TCR-TCR, TCR-HLA and TCR-CMV co-occurrence, with a repertoire-size bias correction applied to the TCR pairs. False discovery rates were estimated in a later analysis by permuting HLA or CMV assignments 20 times. In a later analysis, co-occurring TCRs were grouped with DBSCAN, and TCRdist sequence similarity was added when clustering was performed within HLA-allele-positive subsets. Repertoires with fewer than 30,000 or more than 120,000 public chains were left out of co-occurrence clustering, as were four to six repertoires with anomalous nucleotide sharing. As stored in TCRdb, this immuneACCESS dataset retains in-frame rearrangements with V and J assigned. A fraction of the clones does not appear; measured against another copy, unresolved V genes explain less than half of the discrepancy, and the remainder lacks a known reason. V and J calls and clone size come straight from that table; D and trimming were deduced from the DNA. This sample is represented by about 82,000 clones; over 70% of them were singletons. The leading ten clones occupy around 20% of the sample.

The record originates from a study of cytomegalovirus exposure and HLA in healthy donors (dated by TCRdb to the late 2010s). In the study overall: An earlier analysis of approximately 640 of the donors reported more than 250 Gb of sequence data and 117 million unique TCR beta sequences from about 200 million T cells. Around 300 gigabases of sequencing data and approximately 84 million unique TCR sequences were included in an early release covering around 600 HLA-typed donors. Among the 398 genotyped donors, approximately 82% belonged to the genetic ancestry cluster associated with self-reported Caucasian donors. The study was designed to test whether signatures of past pathogen exposure could be identified by cataloging public T cell receptors. The study used immunosequencing to profile the T cell repertoires of some 600 subjects and linked those repertoires to cytomegalovirus serostatus. A separate validation cohort of more than 100 different subjects was used in addition to the roughly 620-subject first cohort. High-throughput TCR immunosequencing, statistical association of individual TCRs with disease status, and machine learning were combined to predict cytomegalovirus infection status. In a later analysis, previously published TCR beta repertoires from fewer than 750 donors were re-analyzed and high-resolution HLA genotyping was added so that TCR occurrence patterns could be studied. Rather than using new phenotypic data, the later analysis identified candidate immune exposures from TCR beta sequences and from how often those sequences occurred across donors. An earlier analysis of approximately 500 of the donors applied high-throughput TCR beta sequencing to assess whether each TCR beta V gene segment acted as functional or pseudogenic. Donor age, sex, ethnicity and CMV serostatus were compiled alongside the repertoire data. In a later genetic analysis, genome-wide SNP genotypes for 398 of the 666 donors were used, and that subset was treated as a discovery cohort. All discovery cohort repertoires had been generated using a single sequencing platform. HLA typing covered class I and class II loci at four-digit resolution. The number of donors typed differed by locus, with about 629-640 for A, B, C, DRB1 and DQB1, approximately 500 for DQA1, over 600 for DPA1, and approximately 470 for DPB1. Several DR-DQ haplotypes were handled as single units for association and clustering, since linkage in the cohort was strong. On average, around 240,000 unique TCR beta nucleotide sequences were sequenced per donor among a few hundred genotyped donors of the cohort, with approximately 18% of those sequences being non-productive. On the study overall, not on this receptor specifically: According to a later analysis, parvovirus B19, influenza, CMV and Epstein-Barr virus appeared linked to several top co-occurrence clusters. This cohort had only TCR beta chains sequenced, and the lack of alpha or paired-chain data limited which features could be detected. HLA typing was unavailable for some donors at each locus, so association tests used only the typed subset. An earlier analysis of some 590 of the donors showed that most TCR beta V segments appeared in productive rearrangements either about 87% or about 30% of the time, which broadly matched IMGT annotations. A group of highly shared sequence variants was considered likely to be a technical artifact of the sequencing pipeline. Compared with equally common non-associated chains, HLA-associated TCR beta chains in a later analysis were more clonally expanded and had lower generation probabilities. Because counts were too low, seventeen rarely observed V segments, including chromosome 9 orphons, were left out of the earlier analysis of 587 of the donors. In a later analysis, TCR association rates were found to vary across HLA loci, with the most associated TCRs seen for DRB1 alleles and the fewest for HLA-C alleles. A further reported finding was that TCR beta sequences accurately predicted the HLA-A and HLA-B alleles for most subjects in the first cohort. When HLA alleles, especially DR and DQ, strongly co-occurred, attributing TCR associations to individual alleles was difficult. According to a later genetic analysis, donors in an Asian-associated ancestry cluster had fewer N-insertions in productive TCRs than the approximately 650-donor mean. The 87-base-pair reads could not distinguish some IMGT-functional V segments, including TRBV6-2 and TRBV6-3, so those segments were excluded. At a false discovery rate of 0.05, a later analysis linked 16,951 TCR beta sequences to specific HLA alleles. For the cohort, immune exposure information was limited to CMV serostatus. A later analysis found that most CMV-associated TCR beta chains appeared HLA-restricted, with HLA associations seemingly driven largely by CMV exposure. V-gene and J-gene trimming of TCR beta chains was associated with a missense DCLRE1C variant in a later genetic analysis, and the association was replicated in an independent cohort. The study gave a list of about 170 TCR beta chains associated with cytomegalovirus. It was suggested by the authors that the approach could potentially be generalized to other disease states and immunological phenotypes. While some public TCRs were present in many individuals, most TCR sequences turned up only very rarely across donors. A few of the identified cytomegalovirus-associated TCR beta chains were confirmed in vitro to be specific for cytomegalovirus antigens. Sequencing depth was assumed to be roughly uniform across donors in the presence/absence analyses, though that assumption may not hold. Linkage disequilibrium might explain the correlated functional status among segregating V segments, but an unknown experimental factor could not be ruled out. The classifier was reported to diagnose cytomegalovirus status with high specificity and sensitivity in both the original cohort and the validation cohort.

CDR1 and CDR2 are read off the germline V gene as KGHSH and LQKENI. At the junction V is shortened by 3 bases and J by 1 base, with 12 bases in between. From the cysteine through the phenylalanine, the CDR3 covers 15 amino acids. Only the CDR3 DNA is retained, 45 bases long and in frame from the first base. The source material was PBMCs. This receptor was identified in a man under 40 in good health and CMV-seropositive. Rearrangement joined TRBV18 to TRBJ1-1; a weak D assignment points to TRBD1 (6 bases agree). The nucleotide sequence reads as follows: TGTGCCAGCTCACCTTCGGACAGCCCGAACACTGAAGCTTTCTTT. Translated, this is CASSPSDSPNTEAFF.